This T cell receptor beta chain was recovered during a study of blood T cell repertoires in COVID-19. Study summary: Donors in the United States, Italy and Spain gave samples during acute or convalescent COVID-19.

This clone appeared a single time. In the original analysis: Amplification with reference gene primers provided the estimates of nucleated cell counts. TCRdb's copy holds only in-frame clones and misses some; the assay was immunoSEQ multiplex PCR. V, J and clone size are those of that table, while D and trimming were read from the DNA. The data show some 210,000 clones, with 81% seen just once and around 8.9% held by the top ten. Participant ages covered roughly 18 to 90 years across about two dozen US areas. The CDR3 extends over 15 amino acids. With 1 base removed from V and 2 bases from J, the gap between germline ends came to 9 bases. CDR1 MNHEY and CDR2 SVGEGT come from the germline V gene.

Sequencing was performed on PBMCs or T cells enriched from blood (not recorded which). The V and J genes are TRBV6-2 or TRBV6-3 and TRBJ2-1; D may be TRBD1 (5 bases). This clonotype was obtained from a woman aged 45-59 years with acute COVID-19. The DNA for the CDR3 is TGTGCCAGCAGTTACTACAGGACAACCTACAATGAGCAGTTCTTC. Translation: CASSYYRTTYNEQFF.